The rows below give T cell receptor beta chains drawn from one sample of a study of shared clonotypes between healthy human individuals. Sequencing used immunoSEQ multiplex PCR; TCRdb keeps in-frame clones, though not all of them. The data show about 2 million clones, with over 85% seen just once and under 1.5% held by the top ten. The sample was naive CD8+ T cells sorted from blood. These receptors all come from a young man in good health. The CDR3 runs from the conserved cysteine through the conserved F or W. The order of the fields is CDR3 DNA, CDR3 protein, J gene, V gene, D gene, clone size. A D gene is named only where the DNA matches it firmly. Clone size is given for some rows only: seen once, a few or many times, or a class if the clone is expanded.

CDR3nt: TGTGCCAGCAGTTTACGGTCGGTCAATTCACCCCTCCACTTT; CDR3aa: CASSLRSVNSPLHF; j_gene: TRBJ1-6; v_gene: TRBV28; d_gene: -; abundance: few
CDR3nt: TGTGCCAGTAATCCGGGACAGGGAATCCCCCAGCATTTT; CDR3aa: CASNPGQGIPQHF; j_gene: TRBJ1-5; v_gene: TRBV19; d_gene: TRBD1; abundance: -
CDR3nt: TGTGCCAGCGCCTGGGGAGCTCGCATCTACGAGCAGTACTTC; CDR3aa: CASAWGARIYEQYF; j_gene: TRBJ2-7; v_gene: TRBV13; d_gene: -; abundance: -
CDR3nt: TGTGCCAGCAGTTACGAGAACGCAGGCACCGAAGCTTTCTTT; CDR3aa: CASSYENAGTEAFF; j_gene: TRBJ1-1; v_gene: TRBV6-5; d_gene: -; abundance: -
CDR3nt: TGTGCCAGCAGTTTAGGGGTGGGGGACCAAGAGACCCAGTACTTC; CDR3aa: CASSLGVGDQETQYF; j_gene: TRBJ2-5; v_gene: TRBV27; d_gene: -; abundance: -
CDR3nt: TGCGCCAGCAGCCACCCGGACAGGATGAACACTGAAGCTTTCTTT; CDR3aa: CASSHPDRMNTEAFF; j_gene: TRBJ1-1; v_gene: TRBV4-1; d_gene: TRBD1; abundance: -
CDR3nt: TGTGCCAGCAGCTTGGCGATAATAGCGGGAGGCCATGAGCAGTTCTTC; CDR3aa: CASSLAIIAGGHEQFF; j_gene: TRBJ2-1; v_gene: TRBV5-6; d_gene: TRBD2; abundance: once
CDR3nt: TGTGCCATCGGGCATGGTGGCTTTGAAGCTTTCTTT; CDR3aa: CAIGHGGFEAFF; j_gene: TRBJ1-1; v_gene: TRBV10-3; d_gene: -; abundance: -
CDR3nt: TGTGCCAGCAGTTATACAGGGCTTTATAGCAATCAGCCCCAGCATTTT; CDR3aa: CASSYTGLYSNQPQHF; j_gene: TRBJ1-5; v_gene: TRBV6-6; d_gene: -; abundance: -
CDR3nt: TGTGCCAGCAGTTTATCGCTAGGGACAGGGAGTCCGACCCAGTACTTC; CDR3aa: CASSLSLGTGSPTQYF; j_gene: TRBJ2-5; v_gene: TRBV27; d_gene: TRBD1; abundance: -
CDR3nt: TGTGCCAGCAGTCCCTCCGGAGGGAGCACTGAAGCTTTCTTT; CDR3aa: CASSPSGGSTEAFF; j_gene: TRBJ1-1; v_gene: TRBV6-5; d_gene: -; abundance: -
CDR3nt: TGTGCCAGCGGATACAGGGGAATGAATGAAAAACTGTTTTTT; CDR3aa: CASGYRGMNEKLFF; j_gene: TRBJ1-4; v_gene: TRBV28; d_gene: TRBD1; abundance: -
CDR3nt: TGTGCCAGCAGCCAAGTTTCGGCTAAAGAGACCCAGTACTTC; CDR3aa: CASSQVSAKETQYF; j_gene: TRBJ2-5; v_gene: TRBV14; d_gene: -; abundance: -
CDR3nt: TGTGCCAGCACCCACCGAGAGACCTACGAGCAGTACTTC; CDR3aa: CASTHRETYEQYF; j_gene: TRBJ2-7; v_gene: TRBV6-6; d_gene: -; abundance: -
CDR3nt: TGTGCCAGTAGTATAGTGCCCCCAGGCGGCACTGAAGCTTTCTTT; CDR3aa: CASSIVPPGGTEAFF; j_gene: TRBJ1-1; v_gene: TRBV19; d_gene: -; abundance: -
CDR3nt: TGTGCCAGTAGTATTGGGGGAGTTGACACCGGGGAGCTGTTTTTT; CDR3aa: CASSIGGVDTGELFF; j_gene: TRBJ2-2; v_gene: TRBV19; d_gene: -; abundance: -
CDR3nt: TGTGCCTGGAGTGTAGTCAGCTCCTACGAGCAGTACTTC; CDR3aa: CAWSVVSSYEQYF; j_gene: TRBJ2-7; v_gene: TRBV30; d_gene: -; abundance: few
CDR3nt: TGTGCCAGCAGCCTGGGGACTAGCGGGAGGTACGAGCAGTACTTC; CDR3aa: CASSLGTSGRYEQYF; j_gene: TRBJ2-7; v_gene: TRBV9; d_gene: TRBD2; abundance: -
CDR3nt: TGTGCCTGGAGTGTAGGCCAGGGACACCAGCCCCAGCATTTT; CDR3aa: CAWSVGQGHQPQHF; j_gene: TRBJ1-5; v_gene: TRBV30; d_gene: -; abundance: -
CDR3nt: TGCGCCAGCAGCCAAGTTGAGGGAAAAACGGTCTACGAGCAGTACTTC; CDR3aa: CASSQVEGKTVYEQYF; j_gene: TRBJ2-7; v_gene: TRBV4-1; d_gene: -; abundance: -
CDR3nt: TGTGCCAGCAGCTCAGACATTGACGGGGAGCTGTTTTTT; CDR3aa: CASSSDIDGELFF; j_gene: TRBJ2-2; v_gene: TRBV14; d_gene: -; abundance: -
CDR3nt: TGTGCCAGCAGTTGGAGAGGAGAGTACTACGAGCAGTACTTC; CDR3aa: CASSWRGEYYEQYF; j_gene: TRBJ2-7; v_gene: TRBV27; d_gene: -; abundance: -